This T cell receptor (beta chain) was documented in a study of T cells in Graves' hyperthyroidism and ophthalmopathy. Regions amplified from RNA transcripts were the TCR beta CDR3 regions. During a first-round RT-PCR of the TCR CDR3, the HTBI primer set was used. TCRdb itself ran the multiplex PCR reads through MiXCR, one entry per CDR3 protein. The profile shows approximately 530,000 distinct CDR3 sequences, 15% to 20% of them singletons. Trimming shortened V by 0 bases and J by 0 bases, and 13 bases separated the two germline ends. The CDR3 extends over 17 amino acids. The germline CDR1 and CDR2 sequences are SGHKS and YYEKEE (reference sequence).

The V and J genes are TRBV5-5 and TRBJ1-5; maybe TRBD1 (6 bases). The source material was blood. The TCR was taken from a woman aged 18-35 years with Graves' hyperthyroidism. The CDR3 DNA reads as TGTGCCAGCAGCTTGGAGGTCGGACAGAGTAGCAATCAGCCCCAGCATTTT. Amino acids: CASSLEVGQSSNQPQHF.